One and the same sample provided the 22 T cell receptor beta chains below, sequenced in a study of T cells in localized non-small cell lung cancer. Libraries were prepared by immunoSEQ multiplex PCR; TCRdb keeps only in-frame clonotypes and omits some of them. The sample includes about 40,000 clones, around nine tenths of them seen just once. This material consisted of PBMCs, taken before any cancer treatment. The receptors were sampled from a woman aged 40-69 years with stage II lung adenocarcinoma.

V gene TRBV5-6 combines with J gene TRBJ1-1; 8 nucleotides line up with TRBD1. Per the germline V gene, CDR1 is SGHDT and CDR2 is YYEEEE. The CDR3 runs 18 residues. V shed 0 bases, J shed 3 bases, and the junction held 13 bases outside the gene matches. The CDR3 nucleotides are TGTGCCAGCAGCTTGGGCCCCCCAGGACAGGGCCACTACACTGAAGCTTTCTTT. Translating it yields CASSLGPPGQGHYTEAFF.

The chain carries TRBV27 and TRBJ2-1, with TRBD1 identical over 8 bases. The CDR3 spans 15 residues. Unmatched junction bases numbered 5, after V lost 5 bases and J lost 2 bases. The V gene's germline CDR1 is MNHEY and CDR2 SMNVEV (reference sequence). CDR3 sequence: CASSQDRETYNEQFF. The CDR3 bases are TGTGCCAGCAGTCAGGACAGGGAGACCTACAATGAGCAGTTCTTC.

J is TRBJ2-5 and V is TRBV6-5; no clear D gene. V was trimmed by 5 bases and J by 2 bases, leaving 6 bases between them. CDR1 is MNHEY, CDR2 SVGAGI, per germline. This CDR3 is built from 12 residues. CDR3 in DNA: TGTGCCAGCAGTATACAGCAAGAGACCCAGTACTTC. Its protein is CASSIQQETQYF.

The chain couples TRBV10-3 to TRBJ1-1, with TRBD1 matching 9 bases. V shed 3 bases, J shed 10 bases, and the junction held 15 bases outside the gene matches. Germline V gene sequence: CDR1 ENHRY, CDR2 SYGVKD. The CDR3 runs to 16 residues. The CDR3 bases are TGTGCCATCAGTGAACCTCCGACAGGGGGAATGGCCCCAGCTTTCTTT. Translation gives CAISEPPTGGMAPAFF.

This rearrangement joins TRBV6-5 to TRBJ2-1; D is undetermined. The CDR3 consists of 14 residues. V was cut by 1 base and J by 7 bases, with 11 bases left in between. Germline CDR1 and CDR2: MNHEY and SVGAGI. In nucleotides, the CDR3 is TGTGCCAGCAGTTACTTCCCGTTTCGAAATGAGCAGTTCTTC. Translation: CASSYFPFRNEQFF.

The CDR3 bases are TGTGCCAGCAGCTTCCGGGCCAAAGGTACTGAAGCTTTCTTT. Protein sequence: CASSFRAKGTEAFF. The genes are TRBV5-4 and TRBJ1-1; D gene unclear. CDR1 is SGHNT and CDR2 is YYREEE in the germline V gene (reference sequence). The CDR3 runs to 14 residues. V lost 2 bases to trimming and J lost 5 bases, with 13 bases between them.

V gene TRBV5-1 combines with J gene TRBJ2-1, with 7 bases fitting TRBD1. The CDR3 consists of 14 residues. Germline CDR1 is SGHRS and CDR2 is YFSETQ. Unmatched junction bases numbered 3, after V lost 0 bases and J lost 6 bases. This chain's CDR3 is CASSLVSGGNEQFF. The CDR3 nucleotides read TGCGCCAGCAGCTTGGTCTCAGGGGGCAATGAGCAGTTCTTC.

This chain links TRBV19 with TRBJ2-1; 10 nucleotides match TRBD1. Germline lookup yields CDR1 LNHDA and CDR2 SQIVND (reference sequence). The CDR3 is made up of 15 amino acids. V dropped 1 base and J dropped 8; count of bases not matched to a gene: 5. The CDR3 region is CASSIGTGGIHEQFF. The CDR3 nucleotides are TGTGCCAGTAGTATAGGGACAGGGGGAATTCATGAGCAGTTCTTC.

The gene calls are TRBV2 and TRBJ1-4, with a possible D match to TRBD1 (5 bases). CDR1 is SNHLY and CDR2 is FYNNEI in the germline V gene. V lost 4 bases and J lost 7, with 19 bases in between. The CDR3 extends over 16 amino acids. The CDR3 sequence: CASSVRQGRFGEKLFF. CDR3 nucleotide sequence: TGTGCCAGCAGTGTAAGGCAGGGCAGGTTTGGTGAAAAACTGTTTTTT.

The V gene is TRBV4-1, the J gene TRBJ1-2, with D possibly TRBD1 on 5 matching bases. Germline CDR1 reads MGHRA; CDR2 reads YSYEKL. The length of the CDR3 is 16 residues. Trimming took 2 bases from V and 4 from J, leaving 17 bases between them. Here the CDR3 reads CASSQSGLQVPYGYTF. The CDR3 DNA is TGCGCCAGCAGCCAATCGGGGCTACAGGTCCCCTATGGCTACACCTTC.

The rearrangement links TRBV5-1 to TRBJ2-7; 8 nucleotides align to TRBD2. Germline assignment: CDR1 SGHRS and CDR2 YFSETQ. The trim removed 5 bases at V and 7 bases at J, leaving 8 bases unmatched. This CDR3 comprises 13 residues. For the CDR3, the DNA is TGCGCCAGCAGTGAGCGGGAGTTAGGAGAGCAGTACTTC. Translating gives CASSERELGEQYF.

The gene calls are TRBV25-1 and TRBJ2-7; tentative D call: TRBD2 (5 bases). Germline loops: CDR1 MGHDK, CDR2 SYGVNS. V was shortened by 4 bases and J by 5 bases, with 18 bases between the two germline ends. The CDR3 spans 15 residues. For the CDR3, the DNA is TGTGCCAGCAGTGTCGGGGTGGGATTTAAAGACGAGCAGTACTTC. Translated: CASSVGVGFKDEQYF.

The chain is built from TRBV29-1 and TRBJ2-3; 7 bases are shared with TRBD2. CDR3 length: 12 amino acids. V dropped 4 bases and J dropped 6; count of bases not matched to a gene: 4. Germline CDR1 SQVTM, CDR2 ANQGSEA. CDR3 protein: CSVGWGGDTQYF. The CDR3 nucleotides read TGCAGCGTTGGGTGGGGGGGTGATACGCAGTATTTT.

This clone has a single count. Germline is not matched at one junction end, which may reflect a read error. J is TRBJ2-7 and V is TRBV28; 9 nucleotides match TRBD1. CDR3 length equals 13 residues. The germline gives CDR1 MDHEN, CDR2 SYDVKM. The CDR3 DNA sequence: TGTGCCAGCAGTGAAACCATCCGGGACAGGGAGTTCTTC. This encodes CASSETIRDREFF. The complete variable domain, with remaining parts taken from reference TRBV28 and TRBJ2-7, reads DVKVTQSSRYLVKRTGEKVFLECVQDMDHENMFWYRQDPGLGLRLIYFSYDVKMKEKGDIPEGYSVSREKKERFSLILESASTNQTSMYLCASSETIRDREFFGPGTRLTVT.

The rearrangement uses TRBV18 and TRBJ1-3; D remains unclear. CDR1 is KGHSH and CDR2 is LQKENI in the germline V gene. Trimming took 5 bases from V and 4 from J, leaving 12 bases between them. This CDR3 comprises 14 residues. The CDR3 spells CASSSRGFGNTIYF. The CDR3 DNA sequence: TGTGCCAGCTCATCACGAGGGTTCGGAAACACCATATATTTT.

The chain has TRBV28 and TRBJ2-7; no clear D gene. CDR1 and CDR2 from the germline V gene are MDHEN and SYDVKM. The germline V and J ends were trimmed by 5 bases and 2 bases, with 7 bases remaining between them. CDR3 length equals 12 residues. CDR3: CASSPFTYEQYF. The CDR3 bases are TGTGCCAGCAGTCCCTTTACCTACGAGCAGTACTTC.

This clone turned up a few times. This chain joins TRBV28 and TRBJ1-2; no definite D call. Germline V CDR1 and CDR2: MDHEN, SYDVKM. The CDR3 runs 14 residues. V was trimmed by 2 bases and J by 2 bases, leaving 9 bases between them. CDR3 sequence reads: CASSLISENYGYTF. The CDR3, as DNA: TGTGCCAGCAGTTTAATCTCCGAAAACTATGGCTACACCTTC.

The gene calls are TRBV5-6 and TRBJ2-5, with a tentative D call TRBD2 (6 bases). V lost 4 bases, J lost 7 bases, and 17 bases lay in between. The CDR3 sequence is 14 residues long. CDR1 and CDR2 from the germline V gene are SGHDT and YYEEEE. The CDR3 is CASSPTDGRGTQYF. The CDR3, as DNA: TGTGCCAGCAGCCCTACCGACGGGCGGGGGACCCAGTACTTC.

J is TRBJ2-7 and V is TRBV5-1, with 9 positions matching TRBD2. V was clipped by 5 bases and J by 3 bases; unmatched bases: 6. The CDR3 contains 14 residues. Germline loops: CDR1 SGHRS, CDR2 YFSETQ. CDR3: CASRQIAGDYEQYF. The DNA for the CDR3 is TGCGCCAGCAGACAGATAGCGGGAGACTACGAGCAGTACTTC.

The chain carries TRBV7-8 and TRBJ1-1, with D tentatively TRBD1 (6 bases). Germline V gene lookup returns CDR1 SGHVS and CDR2 FQNEAQ. The CDR3 loop spans 12 amino acids. Trimming left V 3 bases short and J 8 bases short, with 10 bases between. CDR3 sequence reads: CASSLGHREAFF. CDR3 bases: TGTGCCAGCAGCTTGGGACATCGGGAAGCTTTCTTT.

The chain uses TRBV19 and TRBJ2-2; 8 bases match TRBD2. V lost 6 bases and J lost 6; bases outside the gene matches: 9. Germline loops: CDR1 LNHDA, CDR2 SQIVND (reference sequence). CDR3 length equals 15 residues. CDR3 region: CASSRTPAGAGELFF. CDR3 coding DNA: TGTGCCAGTAGCAGGACTCCAGCGGGAGCCGGGGAGCTGTTTTTT. Full variable domain (missing parts from reference TRBV19 and TRBJ2-2): DGGITQSPKYLFRKEGQNVTLSCEQNLNHDAMYWYRQDPGQGLRLIYYSQIVNDFQKGDIAEGYSVSREKKESFPLTVTSAQKNPTAFYLCASSRTPAGAGELFFGEGSRLTVL.

Only a few counts were recorded for this clone. The rearrangement links TRBV10-3 to TRBJ1-2, with D tentatively TRBD1 (6 bases). The CDR3 consists of 13 residues. V lost 3 bases to trimming and J lost 7 bases, with 12 bases between them. Germline lookup yields CDR1 ENHRY and CDR2 SYGVKD. Here the CDR3 reads CAISDGEGGGYTF. Written as DNA, the CDR3 is TGTGCCATCAGTGATGGAGAAGGGGGTGGCTACACCTTC.